Given below is one T cell receptor (beta chain) in context. With V trimmed by 2 bases and J by 3 bases, 8 bases remained unmatched. The CDR3 length is 15 residues. The germline gives CDR1 GTSNPN, CDR2 SVGIG (reference sequence). This record belongs to a study of blood T cell repertoires in COVID-19. On the study more broadly: The origin of the acute and convalescent COVID-19 samples was the United States, Italy and Spain. From T cells, B-cell-depleted T cells, or PBMCs came the material, which was cDNA or gDNA.

Profiling relied on immunoSEQ multiplex PCR, and the TCRdb table lists in-frame clones only, not all of them. This sample has 130,000 to 150,000 clones, with 70% to 80% found just once. In Seattle, patients joined the study during active infection and were tracked longitudinally. The chain couples TRBV30 to TRBJ2-5; 8 positions agree with TRBD2. This receptor was taken from a woman in her seventies with COVID-19, enrolled during active disease. Sequences were obtained from peripheral blood. CDR3 sequence reads: CAWSPGLAPKETQYF. The CDR3 DNA follows: TGTGCCTGGAGTCCCGGACTAGCTCCTAAAGAGACCCAGTACTTC.